What follows are 30 T cell receptor beta chains derived from one specimen sequenced in a study of T-cell memory formation after mild COVID-19. MiXCR, run by TCRdb on the 5' RACE reads, gives a single entry per CDR3 protein. The repertoire has roughly 380,000 distinct CDR3 sequences, approximately 29% of them found once; the top ten carry approximately 13%. Sequenced sample: PBMCs or a T cell subset sorted from them (not recorded which). These receptor sequences come from an adult woman who had mild COVID-19 (a few samples of this study predate the infection). Cell type and time point are not known.

Only a few counts were recorded for this clonotype. This chain uses TRBV7-2 with TRBJ1-5; no firm D call. The CDR3 runs to 12 residues. CDR1 is SGHTA, CDR2 FQGNSA, per germline. Trimming shortened V by 3 bases and J by 3 bases, and 3 bases separated the two germline ends. The CDR3 here is CASSFVNQPQHF. The CDR3 DNA reads TGTGCCAGCAGCTTTGTCAATCAGCCCCAGCATTTT.

The chain links TRBV18 to TRBJ2-3, with D tentatively TRBD1 or TRBD2 (5 bases each). The ends were cut back, 6 bases at V and 9 bases at J, with 13 bases in the middle. Looked up from germline, CDR1 is KGHSH and CDR2 is LQKENI. This CDR3 has 12 amino acids. The DNA of the CDR3 is TGTGCCAGCTCCACTCAACGGGACACGCAGTATTTT. It is translated as CASSTQRDTQYF.

The genes are TRBV20-1 and TRBJ2-7; TRBD2 agrees at 7 bases. After removal of 6 bases from V and 5 bases from J, the junction contained 10 bases not matched to a gene. The CDR3 length is 13 residues. Germline CDR1 is DFQATT and CDR2 is SNEGSKA (reference sequence). CDR3 sequence: CSAGPSGKDEQYF. DNA for the CDR3: TGCAGTGCGGGGCCCAGCGGGAAGGACGAGCAGTACTTC.

The chain links TRBV7-6 to TRBJ1-4, with TRBD1 matching 8 bases. Germline V gives CDR1 SGHVS, CDR2 FNYEAQ. This CDR3 is 12 amino acids long. The J segment lost 6 bases and the V segment lost 9 bases, leaving 3 bases of the junction unmatched. The CDR3 bases are TGTGCCAGTGGACAGGGAGATGAAAAACTGTTTTTT. Translating it yields CASGQGDEKLFF.

The chain links TRBV12-3 or TRBV12-4 to TRBJ2-1, with 8 bases aligning to TRBD2. CDR3 length: 16 amino acids. The ends lost 6 bases at V and 7 bases at J; junction bases unmatched: 14. CDR3 coding DNA: TGTGCCAGCAGCCCAGCGCCGGCGGGAGGAAGGAATGAGCAGTTCTTC. This codes for CASSPAPAGGRNEQFF.

This chain joins TRBV6-1 and TRBJ1-1; D is undetermined. This CDR3 comprises 15 residues. Germline V lookup: CDR1 MNHNS, CDR2 SASEGT. Trimming left V 7 bases short and J 0 bases short, with 15 bases between. CDR3: CASTPHQTMNTEAFF. CDR3 nucleotide sequence: TGTGCCAGCACACCCCACCAGACGATGAACACTGAAGCTTTCTTT.

This clonotype was observed many times. This chain uses TRBV12-3 or TRBV12-4 with TRBJ1-1, with 8 bases aligning to TRBD1. The CDR3 has 15 residues. V trimming: 0 bases; J trimming: 1 base; junction bases outside the gene matches: 1. The CDR3 DNA follows: TGTGCCAGCAGTTTAGCCGGGACAGGGAACACTGAAGCTTTCTTT. It yields the protein CASSLAGTGNTEAFF.

This chain connects TRBV14 to TRBJ2-2; no clear D gene. V dropped 0 bases and J dropped 8 bases, with 13 bases sitting between them. This CDR3 contains 15 residues. In germline, CDR1 is SGHDN, CDR2 FVKESK. The CDR3 coding sequence is TGTGCCAGCAGCCAAGATCTCCGCCCCACGGGGGAGCTGTTTTTT. This codes for CASSQDLRPTGELFF.

The chain joins TRBV12-3 or TRBV12-4 to TRBJ2-1; TRBD2 matches at 12 bases. This CDR3 has 12 residues. V lost 3 bases and J lost 16; bases outside the gene matches: 4. The CDR3 region is CASSLTSGRTFF. The DNA of the CDR3 is TGTGCCAGCAGTTTGACTAGCGGGAGAACTTTCTTC.

The chain uses TRBV4-1 and TRBJ2-2, with 8 bases aligning to TRBD1. Germline CDR1 and CDR2: MGHRA and YSYEKL. The V and J ends lost 4 bases and 6 bases, in that order; junction bases with no gene match: 7. The CDR3 is made up of 15 amino acids. As DNA, the CDR3 is TGCGCCAGCAGCCCCGACAGGGGTGTGGCCGGGGAGCTGTTTTTT. It codes for CASSPDRGVAGELFF.

This clonotype has more than one count but fewer than ten. The chain is built from TRBV12-3 or TRBV12-4 and TRBJ2-7, with a tentative D call TRBD2 (5 bases). The CDR3 is 13 amino acids. V gave up 2 bases and J gave up 7 bases, with 12 bases separating them. Written as DNA, the CDR3 is TGTGCCAGCAGTTTACTCCAGACGGGAGAGCAGTACTTC. The encoded protein is CASSLLQTGEQYF.

The V call is TRBV6-1, the J call TRBJ2-3; 9 nucleotides match TRBD2. CDR1 MNHNS and CDR2 SASEGT come from the germline V gene. The CDR3 totals 18 residues. J lost 5 bases, V lost 1 base, and 13 bases had no gene match. Here the CDR3 reads CASSEDLDGGGALDTQYF. Here the CDR3 DNA reads TGTGCCAGCAGTGAAGATTTAGACGGCGGGGGGGCGTTAGATACGCAGTATTTT.

Only a few counts were recorded for this clonotype. CDR3 in DNA: TGCAGCGTTGAAGCGGGGAACACTGAAGCTTTCTTT. It encodes CSVEAGNTEAFF. The chain couples TRBV29-1 to TRBJ1-1; D is uncertain. CDR3 length: 12 amino acids. The germline V and J ends were trimmed by 1 base and 1 base, with 4 bases remaining between them. Germline CDR1 is SQVTM and CDR2 is ANQGSEA.

The J gene is TRBJ2-2, the V gene TRBV9, with D unresolved. The CDR3 contains 16 residues. V was cut by 0 bases and J by 6 bases, with 15 bases left in between. The germline V gene has CDR1 SGDLS and CDR2 YYNGEE. The CDR3 DNA reads TGTGCCAGCAGCGTAGTTTCGGATCCCGGTCCCGGGGAGCTGTTTTTT. Residues: CASSVVSDPGPGELFF.

The chain links TRBV20-1 to TRBJ1-5; a weak D match, TRBD1 (5 bases). The CDR3 has 13 amino acids. Germline CDR1 and CDR2: DFQATT and SNEGSKA (reference sequence). Trimming took 4 bases from V and 4 from J, leaving 11 bases between them. This CDR3 is CSATRTQNQPQHF. CDR3 in DNA: TGCAGTGCTACCCGGACACAGAATCAGCCCCAGCATTTT.

The CDR3 DNA sequence: TGCGCCAGCAGCCTGACTGGGACTAGCGGGTCGCAAGAGACCCAGTACTTC. It encodes CASSLTGTSGSQETQYF. The chain has TRBV5-1 and TRBJ2-5; 12 bases agree with TRBD2. Germline CDR1 reads SGHRS; CDR2 reads YFSETQ. V dropped 4 bases and J dropped 2; count of bases not matched to a gene: 9. The CDR3 is 17 amino acids.

This CDR3 is CASSKHSGLVGSEQYF. The CDR3 DNA reads as TGTGCCAGCAGTAAGCATAGCGGGCTTGTGGGGAGCGAGCAGTACTTC. This sequence joins TRBV27 and TRBJ2-7, with 7 positions matching TRBD2. From germline, CDR1 is MNHEY and CDR2 SMNVEV (reference sequence). Trimming cost V 5 bases and J 6 bases; bases outside gene matches: 16. The CDR3 is made up of 16 amino acids.

This clonotype was recorded a few times. This chain uses TRBV4-1 with TRBJ2-7, with a weak D call TRBD1 (6 bases). Germline V lookup: CDR1 MGHRA, CDR2 YSYEKL. V was pared by 4 bases and J by 5 bases, with 12 bases between. The CDR3 extends over 13 amino acids. CDR3 loop: CASSLHRANEQYF. The CDR3 DNA follows: TGCGCCAGCAGCCTCCACAGGGCCAACGAGCAGTACTTC.

The rearrangement uses TRBV27 and TRBJ2-7; TRBD2 matches at 12 bases. The junction had 10 bases not matched to a gene; V was cut back by 5 bases and J by 5 bases. This CDR3 has 16 amino acids. Per germline, CDR1 MNHEY and CDR2 SMNVEV (reference sequence). The CDR3 region is CASSGGRTSGNNEQYF. DNA of the CDR3: TGTGCCAGCAGTGGTGGGAGGACTAGCGGGAACAACGAGCAGTACTTC.

Comments on this clonotype: The junction departs from the called germline gene at one end, perhaps through a read error. The chain has TRBV5-1 and TRBJ1-1; D remains unclear. Per the germline V gene, CDR1 is SGHRS and CDR2 is YFSETQ. The CDR3 has 13 amino acids. For the CDR3, the DNA is TGTGCCAGCAGCTTAGGCAGAGACACTGAAGCTTTCTTT. Amino acids: CASSLGRDTEAFF.

A few counts support this clonotype. V gene TRBV9 combines with J gene TRBJ1-1; D is undetermined. From germline, CDR1 is SGDLS and CDR2 YYNGEE. The CDR3 consists of 14 residues. V was clipped by 0 bases and J by 11 bases, with 17 bases between them. CDR3 residues: CASSVEGGGSRAFF. CDR3 bases: TGTGCCAGCAGCGTAGAGGGTGGAGGGAGCAGGGCTTTCTTT.

In its sample, this clonotype was seen many times. The chain recombines TRBV12-3 or TRBV12-4 with TRBJ1-2, with D possibly matching TRBD1 (5 bases). The CDR3 has 12 amino acids. V lost 6 bases to trimming and J lost 4 bases, with 9 bases between them. CDR3 residues: CASSPGAYGYTF. The CDR3 nucleotides read TGTGCCAGCAGCCCCGGGGCCTATGGCTACACCTTC.

The V gene is TRBV5-3, the J gene TRBJ2-7, with 11 positions matching TRBD2. TRBV5-3 carries the ORF label, with uncertain function. Losses at the gene ends were 4 bases for V and 9 bases for J; bases not matched to a gene: 12. The CDR3 sequence is 15 residues long. The CDR3 DNA follows: TGTGCCAGAAGCCGTGGACTAGCGGGCTCCTTCGCGCAGTACGTC. This gives the protein CARSRGLAGSFAQYV.

The table lists this clonotype with a few counts. The chain employs TRBV5-6 and TRBJ2-2; no clear D gene. This CDR3 has 14 amino acids. Trimming removed 0 bases at V and 10 bases at J, with 13 bases between. Per germline, CDR1 SGHDT and CDR2 YYEEEE. This CDR3 reads CASSLVSARVELFF. For the CDR3, the DNA is TGTGCCAGCAGCTTGGTAAGCGCGCGAGTGGAGCTGTTTTTT. Variable domain in full (rest from reference TRBV5-6 and TRBJ2-2): DAGVTQSPTHLIKTRGQQVTLRCSPKSGHDTVSWYQQALGQGPQFIFQYYEEEERQRGNFPDRFSGHQFPNYSSELNVNALLLGDSALYLCASSLVSARVELFFGEGSRLTVL.

The CDR3 protein is CASSPPVVNTEAFF. The CDR3 DNA reads TGTGCCAGCTCACCACCGGTAGTGAACACTGAAGCTTTCTTT. V usage is TRBV18 and J usage is TRBJ1-1; D call uncertain. V was shortened by 0 bases and J by 0 bases, with 5 bases between the two germline ends. CDR1 is KGHSH and CDR2 is LQKENI in the germline V gene. The CDR3 covers 14 residues.

V is TRBV3-1 and J is TRBJ2-2, with TRBD2 identical over 7 bases. The CDR3 extends over 13 amino acids. The J segment lost 7 bases and the V segment lost 4 bases, leaving 3 bases of the junction unmatched. Germline CDR1 and CDR2: LGHDT and YNNKEL (reference sequence). The CDR3 bases are TGTGCCAGCAGCCCTACTAGCGTCGGGGAGCTGTTTTTT. The encoded protein is CASSPTSVGELFF.

V and J are TRBV3-1 and TRBJ1-2; unclear D gene. CDR3 length: 13 amino acids. Per germline, CDR1 LGHDT and CDR2 YNNKEL (reference sequence). V was clipped by 0 bases and J by 13 bases, with 15 bases between them. The CDR3 protein is CASSQDMGAQSTF. The CDR3 nucleotides are TGTGCCAGCAGCCAAGATATGGGCGCTCAAAGCACCTTC.

This clonotype has only one observation. The rearrangement joins TRBV15 to TRBJ1-5; D call uncertain. CDR3 size: 16 residues. Germline loops: CDR1 LNHNV, CDR2 YYDKDF (reference sequence). Trimming removed 3 bases from V and 7 bases from J, with 19 bases in between. Here the CDR3 DNA reads TGTGCCACCAGCAGGGATTCCTTGGAGGGATTGCAGCCCCAGCATTTT. Protein: CATSRDSLEGLQPQHF.

At least ten counts were recorded for this clonotype. The chain uses TRBV7-8 and TRBJ2-7; tentatively, D is TRBD1 or TRBD2 (5 bases each). There are 13 residues in the CDR3. Germline-derived CDR1 and CDR2 are SGHVS and FQNEAQ. Trimming stripped 4 bases from V and 3 bases from J, with 10 bases between. The CDR3 DNA reads as TGTGCCAGCAGCTCGGGAACAGGCTACGAGCAGTACTTC. Protein sequence: CASSSGTGYEQYF.

This rearrangement joins TRBV18 to TRBJ1-2, with 11 positions matching TRBD1. This CDR3 is 16 amino acids long. The germline V gene has CDR1 KGHSH and CDR2 LQKENI. J lost 8 bases, V lost 1 base, and 9 bases had no gene match. Written as DNA, the CDR3 is TGTGCCAGCTCACCACGTGGACAGGGGGCGTCGGGGGGCTACACCTTC. This translates into CASSPRGQGASGGYTF.